A single sample is the source of the 14 T cell receptor beta chains below, sequenced in a study of cytomegalovirus exposure and HLA in healthy donors. PCR used 60 Vbeta primers and 13 Jbeta primers. Produced via immunoSEQ multiplex PCR; TCRdb's table is partial and in-frame only. In the table there are more than 130,000 clones, over 70% of which are singletons. Sequencing used PBMCs. All receptors derive from a male donor in good health and CMV-seronegative.

This chain uses TRBV5-6 with TRBJ1-1; D unresolved. Germline V CDR1 and CDR2: SGHDT, YYEEEE. The CDR3 is made up of 14 amino acids. V lost 4 bases and J 1 base, leaving 11 bases between the germline ends. The CDR3 protein is CASSPGSGNTEAFF. The CDR3 DNA reads TGTGCCAGCAGCCCCGGTTCTGGGAACACTGAAGCTTTCTTT.

The chain is built from TRBV30 and TRBJ2-7, with 9 bases matching TRBD2. The CDR3 spans 14 residues. V lost 4 bases to trimming and J lost 0 bases; unmatched junction nucleotides: 4. Germline loops: CDR1 GTSNPN, CDR2 SVGIG (reference sequence). Written as DNA, the CDR3 is TGTGCCTGGACCCAGCGGGGGGCCTCCTACGAGCAGTACTTC. Its translation is CAWTQRGASYEQYF.

This clone occurred a few times. The genes are TRBV30 and TRBJ1-3; 7 bases line up with TRBD1. The germline gives CDR1 GTSNPN, CDR2 SVGIG (reference sequence). The CDR3 is 18 residues long. Trimming at V came to 2 bases and at J to 4 bases, leaving 17 bases not matched to a gene. The CDR3 DNA reads as TGTGCCTGGAGTCATCCGGGACAGAGTGTAGTCTCAGGAAACACCATATATTTT. This sequence encodes CAWSHPGQSVVSGNTIYF.

The rearrangement uses TRBV15 and TRBJ1-5; perhaps TRBD1 as D (5 bases). The CDR3 extends over 13 amino acids. The germline V gene has CDR1 LNHNV and CDR2 YYDKDF (reference sequence). V was cut by 4 bases and J by 3 bases, with 7 bases left in between. The CDR3 sequence is CATSTGLNQPQHF. CDR3 bases: TGTGCCACCAGCACGGGACTCAATCAGCCCCAGCATTTT.

The chain recombines TRBV30 with TRBJ1-5; 9 nucleotides agree with TRBD1. CDR3 size: 17 residues. The junction had 10 bases not matched to a gene; V was cut back by 2 bases and J by 2 bases. CDR1 is GTSNPN and CDR2 is SVGIG in the germline V gene (reference sequence). Here the CDR3 reads CAWSKQTGGKGNQPQHF. CDR3 sequence (DNA): TGTGCCTGGAGTAAACAGACAGGGGGGAAAGGCAATCAGCCCCAGCATTTT.

The chain combines TRBV5-1 with TRBJ2-7; 8 nucleotides line up with TRBD1. Trimming at V came to 3 bases and at J to 5 bases, leaving 7 bases not matched to a gene. Germline assignment: CDR1 SGHRS and CDR2 YFSETQ. The CDR3 has 14 residues. As DNA, the CDR3 is TGCGCCAGCAGCTCTCCAGGGGGCGGGGACGAGCAGTACTTC. Amino acid sequence: CASSSPGGGDEQYF.

The rearrangement uses TRBV9 and TRBJ1-2; D not certain. Deletions cut 7 bases from V and 0 bases from J, with 19 bases between. CDR1 and CDR2 (germline): SGDLS, YYNGEE. The CDR3 runs to 16 residues. CDR3 protein: CASSGSPDYSNYGYTF. The CDR3 DNA reads as TGTGCCAGCTCAGGCAGCCCGGACTACTCTAACTATGGCTACACCTTC.

This clone was counted once. This chain joins TRBV30 and TRBJ1-3, with unresolved D. V dropped 0 bases and J dropped 0 bases, with 12 bases sitting between them. The CDR3 totals 16 residues. Germline CDR1 GTSNPN, CDR2 SVGIG (reference sequence). CDR3 sequence reads: CAWSVRVPISGNTIYF. In DNA form, the CDR3 reads TGTGCCTGGAGTGTACGGGTGCCGATCTCTGGAAACACCATATATTTT.

V gene TRBV6-1 combines with J gene TRBJ2-3, with TRBD2 identical over 8 bases. V trimming: 8 bases; J trimming: 3 bases; junction bases outside the gene matches: 7. The CDR3 extends over 14 amino acids. The germline gives CDR1 MNHNS, CDR2 SASEGT. The CDR3 coding sequence is TGTGCCAGCGGGCTAGCGGGTTATACAGATACGCAGTATTTT. Its protein product is CASGLAGYTDTQYF.

This chain links TRBV7-2 with TRBJ1-5; D perhaps matches TRBD1 (5 bases). Per the germline V gene, CDR1 is SGHTA and CDR2 is FQGNSA. The V end was cut by 5 bases, the J end by 6 bases, with 14 bases between. The CDR3 has 14 residues. CDR3 amino acids: CASSSDSTGQPQHF. The CDR3 DNA is TGTGCCAGCAGCAGCGACAGCACGGGTCAGCCCCAGCATTTT.

The CDR3 nucleotides read TGTGCCAGCAGCTTAGCGTGGGCAGAGATCACTAACTATGGCTACACCTTC. Amino acid sequence: CASSLAWAEITNYGYTF. The J gene is TRBJ1-2, the V gene TRBV7-3; no firm D call. This CDR3 is built from 17 residues. Germline CDR1 reads SGHTA; CDR2 reads FQGTGA. V was pared by 2 bases and J by 0 bases, with 16 bases between. The full variable domain, its missing parts supplied by reference TRBV7-3 and TRBJ1-2, is GAGVSQTPSNKVTEKGKYVELRCDPISGHTALYWYRQSLGQGPEFLIYFQGTGAADDSGLPNDRFFAVRPEGSVSTLKIQRTERGDSAVYLCASSLAWAEITNYGYTFGSGTRLTVV.

This chain links TRBV9 with TRBJ1-4, with D unresolved. Looked up from germline, CDR1 is SGDLS and CDR2 is YYNGEE. Trimming took off 0 bases at V and 8 bases at J, with 8 bases between the two ends. The CDR3 loop spans 13 amino acids. The CDR3, as DNA: TGTGCCAGCAGCGTAGCGGGTAGCGAAAAACTGTTTTTT. It is translated as CASSVAGSEKLFF. Full variable domain (missing parts from reference TRBV9 and TRBJ1-4): DSGVTQTPKHLITATGQRVTLRCSPRSGDLSVYWYQQSLDQGLQFLIQYYNGEERAKGNILERFSAQQFPDLHSELNLSSLELGDSALYFCASSVAGSEKLFFGSGTQLSVL.

This chain uses TRBV6-4 with TRBJ2-1; 10 nucleotides line up with TRBD2. CDR1 and CDR2 from the germline V gene are MRHNA and SNTAGT. The CDR3 contains 15 residues. V was clipped by 0 bases and J by 9 bases; unmatched bases: 5. DNA for the CDR3: TGTGCCAGCAGTGACTCGGCTAGCGGGGGTAGTGAGCAGTTCTTC. Its protein product is CASSDSASGGSEQFF.

The chain carries TRBV30 and TRBJ1-1; 7 bases align to TRBD1. The trim removed 2 bases at V and 6 bases at J, leaving 3 bases unmatched. CDR1 is GTSNPN and CDR2 is SVGIG in the germline V gene (reference sequence). There are 12 residues in the CDR3. The CDR3 region is CAWSYRGPEAFF. CDR3 DNA: TGTGCCTGGAGTTACAGGGGCCCTGAAGCTTTCTTT.